A single sample is the source of the 28 T cell receptor beta chains below, sequenced in a study of T cells after yellow fever vaccination. MiXCR was run by TCRdb on the 5' RACE reads, yielding one entry per CDR3 protein. The table records around 320,000 distinct CDR3 sequences, around 4.4% of them present only once. The source was PBMCs, collected 15 days after the yellow fever booster vaccination. All receptors come from a man between 18 and 29 years old who received the YFV17D yellow fever vaccine.

This clonotype was observed a handful of times. The chain couples TRBV2 to TRBJ2-3; TRBD1 matches at 7 bases. CDR3 length: 16 amino acids. Germline trimming cut 5 bases from V and 4 bases from J; bases unmatched to any gene: 12. CDR1 and CDR2 (germline): SNHLY, FYNNEI. This chain's CDR3 is CASSHYRTGLADTQYF. For the CDR3, the DNA is TGTGCCAGCAGTCATTACAGGACAGGTCTGGCAGATACGCAGTATTTT. Looking up the rest from reference TRBV2 and TRBJ2-3 gives the full variable domain: EPEVTQTPSHQVTQMGQEVILRCVPISNHLYFYWYRQILGQKVEFLVSFYNNEISEKSEIFDDQFSVERPDGSNFTLKIRSTKLEDSAMYFCASSHYRTGLADTQYFGPGTRLTVL.

This clonotype was observed many times. The V and J genes are TRBV12-3 or TRBV12-4 and TRBJ1-1; TRBD1 agrees at 7 bases. The junction had 2 bases not matched to a gene; V was cut back by 2 bases and J by 5 bases. The CDR3 spans 13 residues. The DNA for the CDR3 is TGTGCCAGCAGTTTACCAGGGGGGACTGAAGCTTTCTTT. This gives the protein CASSLPGGTEAFF.

Only a few counts were recorded for this clonotype. The CDR3, as DNA: TGTGCCAGCAGCTTAGCCGAGGGGACTGAAGCTTTCTTT. It yields the protein CASSLAEGTEAFF. The V gene is TRBV7-2, the J gene TRBJ1-1; D may be TRBD1 (5 bases). Trimming stripped 0 bases from V and 5 bases from J, with 7 bases between. Germline V gene lookup returns CDR1 SGHTA and CDR2 FQGNSA. The CDR3 totals 13 residues.

This clonotype was seen at least ten times. The chain combines TRBV25-1 with TRBJ1-1; 9 bases match TRBD1. Per germline, CDR1 MGHDK and CDR2 SYGVNS. V lost 6 bases, J lost 4 bases, and 0 bases stayed unmatched. This CDR3 contains 12 residues. Here the CDR3 DNA reads TGTGCCAGCAGGGACAGGGGCACTGAAGCTTTCTTT. Translating gives CASRDRGTEAFF.

This chain joins TRBV5-1 and TRBJ2-5; D ambiguous. The CDR3 length is 14 residues. Between the trimmed V and J ends, which lost 0 bases and 0 bases, there was a span of 6 bases. Germline lookup yields CDR1 SGHRS and CDR2 YFSETQ. In DNA form, the CDR3 reads TGCGCCAGCAGCTTGGCCAGGTACCAAGAGACCCAGTACTTC. The encoded protein is CASSLARYQETQYF.

Only a few counts were recorded for this clonotype. The rearrangement links TRBV7-2 to TRBJ2-5, with 7 nucleotides matching TRBD2. The trim removed 4 bases at V and 5 bases at J, leaving 10 bases unmatched. CDR1 SGHTA and CDR2 FQGNSA come from the germline V gene. CDR3 length: 15 residues. CDR3 nucleotide sequence: TGTGCCAGCAGCTCTCTAAGAGGGCGGGGGGAGACCCAGTACTTC. Protein sequence: CASSSLRGRGETQYF.

Here the CDR3 DNA reads TGTGCCAGCAGCCAAGCTGCGCGGGGGGGGCACAATGAGCAGTTCTTC. It is translated as CASSQAARGGHNEQFF. The chain employs TRBV4-2 and TRBJ2-1, with 9 bases matching TRBD2. This CDR3 has 16 residues. Germline V gene sequence: CDR1 LGHNA, CDR2 YNFKEQ. J gave up 5 bases and V 1 base, and 6 bases lay outside the gene matches.

This clonotype was seen repeatedly, ten times or more. J is TRBJ2-5 and V is TRBV4-2; D might be TRBD1 or TRBD2, each matching 6 bases. V shed 1 base and J shed 5 bases, with 11 bases lying between them. CDR1 is LGHNA, CDR2 YNFKEQ, per germline. There are 14 residues in the CDR3. As DNA, the CDR3 is TGTGCCAGCAGCCAAGCCGGGGGCGGGGAGACCCAGTACTTC. Protein product: CASSQAGGGETQYF.

This clonotype was recorded at least ten times. V gene TRBV5-1 combines with J gene TRBJ1-1; D might be TRBD1 (5 bases). Trimming took off 5 bases at V and 11 bases at J, with 19 bases between the two ends. Germline-derived CDR1 and CDR2 are SGHRS and YFSETQ. There are 13 residues in the CDR3. The CDR3 nucleotides are TGCGCCAGCAGGGACCCAGCAGGGTATAGGGCTTTCTTT. This gives the protein CASRDPAGYRAFF.

The chain is built from TRBV5-1 and TRBJ2-5, with 14 bases matching TRBD2. Germline V gene sequence: CDR1 SGHRS, CDR2 YFSETQ. The trim removed 3 bases at V and 4 bases at J, leaving 11 bases unmatched. The CDR3 is made up of 18 amino acids. The DNA for the CDR3 is TGCGCCAGCAGCTCTGGACTAGCGGGGGGCTATGGAGGAGAGACCCAGTACTTC. This sequence encodes CASSSGLAGGYGGETQYF.

A few counts support this clonotype. The chain combines TRBV5-4 with TRBJ2-4; possible D gene TRBD2, 5 bases. Germline CDR1 and CDR2: SGHNT and YYREEE (reference sequence). The CDR3 covers 15 residues. V shed 2 bases and J shed 5 bases, with 14 bases lying between them. CDR3 sequence reads: CASSFERGLENIQYF. The CDR3 DNA sequence: TGTGCCAGCAGCTTTGAGCGCGGGTTGGAAAACATTCAGTACTTC.

This clonotype has at least ten counts. V gene TRBV5-1 combines with J gene TRBJ1-2; D gene unclear. V lost 0 bases to trimming and J lost 5 bases, with 11 bases between them. The germline gives CDR1 SGHRS, CDR2 YFSETQ. This CDR3 spans 14 amino acids. The CDR3 DNA is TGCGCCAGCAGCTTGGACGTGGGTACTTATGGCTACACCTTC. Encoded protein: CASSLDVGTYGYTF.

There are many counts of this clonotype. This rearrangement joins TRBV9 to TRBJ2-3; 8 bases align to TRBD1. CDR1 and CDR2 from the germline V gene are SGDLS and YYNGEE. The junction had 2 bases not matched to a gene; V was cut back by 3 bases and J by 2 bases. The CDR3 runs to 14 residues. CDR3 in amino acids: CASSGGQVTDTQYF. The CDR3 DNA sequence: TGTGCCAGCAGCGGGGGACAGGTCACAGATACGCAGTATTTT.

This clonotype has at least ten counts. This sequence joins TRBV9 and TRBJ2-1; 12 nucleotides align to TRBD2. Germline V lookup: CDR1 SGDLS, CDR2 YYNGEE. This CDR3 region has 16 residues. Trimming at V came to 0 bases and at J to 10 bases, leaving 8 bases not matched to a gene. The CDR3 region is CASSVDPSGGAGEQFF. The CDR3 DNA follows: TGTGCCAGCAGCGTAGACCCTAGCGGGGGGGCCGGCGAGCAGTTCTTC. Supplemented by reference TRBV9 and TRBJ2-1, the full variable domain reads DSGVTQTPKHLITATGQRVTLRCSPRSGDLSVYWYQQSLDQGLQFLIQYYNGEERAKGNILERFSAQQFPDLHSELNLSSLELGDSALYFCASSVDPSGGAGEQFFGPGTRLTVL.

This clonotype was observed many times. The rearrangement links TRBV4-2 to TRBJ1-3; 9 positions agree with TRBD1. The CDR3 runs 16 residues. Germline V CDR1 and CDR2: LGHNA, YNFKEQ. Germline trimming cut 0 bases from V and 2 bases from J; bases unmatched to any gene: 2. This CDR3 is CASSQEDRGTGNTIYF. The CDR3 coding sequence is TGTGCCAGCAGCCAAGAGGACAGGGGAACTGGAAACACCATATATTTT.

This clonotype was counted at least ten times. One end of the junction varies from germline; a read error may be responsible. The rearrangement joins TRBV7-2 to TRBJ2-1, with D tentatively TRBD2 (5 bases). Looked up from germline, CDR1 is SGHTA and CDR2 is FQGNSA. CDR3 length: 14 residues. CDR3: CASSLGSSYNEQFF. Written as DNA, the CDR3 is TGCGCCAGCAGCTTGGGGAGCTCCTACAATGAGCAGTTCTTC.

This clonotype was counted at least ten times. The chain uses TRBV6-5 and TRBJ2-5; D is ambiguous. Trimming removed 6 bases at V and 3 bases at J, with 17 bases between. CDR3 length: 15 residues. Per the germline V gene, CDR1 is MNHEY and CDR2 is SVGAGI. The CDR3 nucleotides read TGTGCCAGCAGGCCAAGCGCCCGCAGTAAAGAGACCCAGTACTTC. Translation: CASRPSARSKETQYF.

A few counts support this clonotype. The rearrangement joins TRBV7-9 to TRBJ1-1; D remains unclear. Trimming cost V 1 base and J 11 bases, with 8 bases left between them. Looked up from germline, CDR1 is SEHNR and CDR2 is FQNEAQ (reference sequence). The CDR3 has 11 residues. In nucleotides, the CDR3 is TGTGCCAGCAGCTTAGAGGGATGGGCTTTCTTT. Encoded protein: CASSLEGWAFF.

This chain connects TRBV20-1 to TRBJ2-7, with D perhaps matching TRBD1 or TRBD2 (6 bases each). V lost 6 bases, J lost 7 bases, and 16 bases lay in between. Germline V gene lookup returns CDR1 DFQATT and CDR2 SNEGSKA (reference sequence). The CDR3 loop spans 12 amino acids. The CDR3 DNA is TGCAGTGCCAGGGGCGGGACTGTAGAGCAGTACTTC. This encodes CSARGGTVEQYF.

The chain links TRBV20-1 to TRBJ1-1, with 9 bases fitting TRBD1. The CDR3 extends over 17 amino acids. Germline V gene lookup returns CDR1 DFQATT and CDR2 SNEGSKA (reference sequence). J gave up 0 bases and V 5 bases, and 13 bases lay outside the gene matches. CDR3 loop: CSAPQAGTGIMNTEAFF. The CDR3 bases are TGCAGTGCTCCTCAAGCCGGGACAGGGATTATGAACACTGAAGCTTTCTTT.

There are many counts of this clonotype. V gene TRBV7-6 combines with J gene TRBJ1-3, with TRBD1 matching 10 bases. The length of the CDR3 is 17 residues. V was clipped by 0 bases and J by 2 bases; unmatched bases: 4. Germline loops: CDR1 SGHVS, CDR2 FNYEAQ. The CDR3 spells CASSLALGQGAGNTIYF. The CDR3 DNA reads TGTGCCAGCAGCTTAGCGCTCGGACAGGGGGCTGGAAACACCATATATTTT.

In this sample, this clonotype turned up many times. The rearrangement links TRBV7-2 to TRBJ1-4; D is possibly TRBD1 (5 bases). This CDR3 spans 15 amino acids. V lost 5 bases and J 7 bases, leaving 17 bases between the germline ends. CDR1 SGHTA and CDR2 FQGNSA come from the germline V gene. The chain's CDR3 is CASSPRPTQGEKLFF. For the CDR3, the DNA is TGTGCCAGCAGCCCCAGACCAACCCAGGGTGAAAAACTGTTTTTT.

The table lists this clonotype with a few counts. This chain connects TRBV10-3 to TRBJ2-1; D is tentatively TRBD1 or TRBD2 (5 bases each). The germline V and J ends were trimmed by 4 bases and 8 bases, with 9 bases remaining between them. Germline CDR1 reads ENHRY; CDR2 reads SYGVKD. The CDR3 length is 12 residues. The CDR3 DNA sequence: TGTGCCATCAGTGTGAGGGGTCATGAGCAGTTCTTC. Residues: CAISVRGHEQFF.

This clonotype was detected ten times or more. The chain carries TRBV20-1 and TRBJ1-2; D might be TRBD1 (5 bases). Germline V gene lookup returns CDR1 DFQATT and CDR2 SNEGSKA (reference sequence). Trimming took off 6 bases at V and 1 base at J, with 21 bases between the two ends. The CDR3 contains 16 residues. The CDR3 loop reads CSAGRLGLGFNYGYTF. The CDR3, as DNA: TGCAGTGCAGGACGACTGGGGCTGGGGTTTAACTATGGCTACACCTTC.

The V and J genes are TRBV6-5 and TRBJ1-3, with no clear D. The V end was cut by 0 bases, the J end by 0 bases, with 9 bases between. The CDR3 spans 16 residues. Germline CDR1 and CDR2: MNHEY and SVGAGI. DNA for the CDR3: TGTGCCAGCAGTTACTCCTCACCGAGCTCTGGAAACACCATATATTTT. Its protein product is CASSYSSPSSGNTIYF.

This clonotype occurred many times. The chain carries TRBV20-1 and TRBJ1-2; the D is unclear. Trimming stripped 6 bases from V and 3 bases from J, with 20 bases between. The CDR3 consists of 15 residues. Per germline, CDR1 DFQATT and CDR2 SNEGSKA (reference sequence). The CDR3 reads CSATPRRDGDYGYTF. The CDR3 DNA reads as TGCAGTGCCACCCCCAGGAGAGATGGAGACTATGGCTACACCTTC.

This chain links TRBV7-9 with TRBJ2-2, with D perhaps matching TRBD2 (6 bases). This CDR3 has 15 residues. V gave up 4 bases and J gave up 4 bases, with 13 bases separating them. Per germline, CDR1 SEHNR and CDR2 FQNEAQ (reference sequence). CDR3 sequence reads: CASSSGRGSTGELFF. The CDR3 nucleotides are TGTGCCAGCAGCTCGGGACGGGGGAGCACCGGGGAGCTGTTTTTT.

The chain couples TRBV4-1 to TRBJ2-5; no clear D gene. This CDR3 contains 17 residues. The V gene lost 2 bases and the J gene lost 3 bases, with 19 bases spanning the gap. Germline V gives CDR1 MGHRA, CDR2 YSYEKL. This chain's CDR3 is CASSQTSLGPIKETQYF. The CDR3 nucleotides read TGCGCCAGCAGCCAAACTTCTCTCGGGCCAATCAAAGAGACCCAGTACTTC.